The rows below give T cell receptor beta chains drawn from one sample of a study of identical twins. TCRdb re-called the 5' RACE reads through MiXCR, storing one row per CDR3 protein. Of 200,000 to 250,000 distinct CDR3 sequences in the sample, about 7.3% were seen once. These data were likewise used in another study, on yellow fever vaccine responses in identical twins.

Input material: memory (CD45RO+) T cells sorted from blood. These receptors all stem from a woman aged 18-29 years in good health. Each CDR3 is given with its conserved first and last residue. Each record gives: clone size, V gene, J gene, D gene, CDR3 DNA, CDR3 protein. A D gene is named only where the DNA matches it firmly. A clone size is listed for some rows: how often the clone was seen (once, few, many), or a class if it is expanded.

clone_size: few
v_call: TRBV20-1
j_call: TRBJ2-1
d_call: NA
cdr3_nt: TGCAGTGCTAGTCGTGTGACGGGGGCCATATACAATGAGCAGTTCTTC
cdr3_aa: CSASRVTGAIYNEQFF

clone_size: few
v_call: TRBV18
j_call: TRBJ1-4
d_call: TRBD1
cdr3_nt: TGTGCCAGCTCACTACAGGGGGCTTATGAAAAACTGTTTTTT
cdr3_aa: CASSLQGAYEKLFF

clone_size: many
v_call: TRBV29-1
j_call: TRBJ2-1
d_call: TRBD2
cdr3_nt: TGCAGCGTTGAACGCCCGGGGGGGCTTTACAATGAGCAGTTCTTC
cdr3_aa: CSVERPGGLYNEQFF

clone_size: many
v_call: TRBV14
j_call: TRBJ2-1
d_call: NA
cdr3_nt: TGTGCCAGCAGCTGGACAGAAGACAATGAGCAGTTCTTC
cdr3_aa: CASSWTEDNEQFF

clone_size: many
v_call: TRBV5-1
j_call: TRBJ1-1
d_call: NA
cdr3_nt: TGCGCCAGCAGCTTGACAGGGTACACTGAAGCTTTCTTT
cdr3_aa: CASSLTGYTEAFF

clone_size: NA
v_call: TRBV7-2
j_call: TRBJ2-2
d_call: NA
cdr3_nt: TGTGCCAGCAGCTTAGCCTTGGCCGGGGAGCTGTTTTTT
cdr3_aa: CASSLALAGELFF

clone_size: NA
v_call: TRBV18
j_call: TRBJ2-6
d_call: NA
cdr3_nt: TGTGCCAGCTCACCAAGGGAAAATGGGGCCAACGTCCTGACTTTC
cdr3_aa: CASSPRENGANVLTF

clone_size: many
v_call: TRBV12-3/TRBV12-4
j_call: TRBJ2-7
d_call: TRBD1
cdr3_nt: TGTGCCAGCAGGCTAGGACAGGGGGCGCGTGAGCAGTACTTC
cdr3_aa: CASRLGQGAREQYF

clone_size: many
v_call: TRBV20-1
j_call: TRBJ2-1
d_call: NA
cdr3_nt: TGCAGTGCCTCAGAACCAGGGGCCTACAATGAGCAGTTCTTC
cdr3_aa: CSASEPGAYNEQFF

clone_size: few
v_call: TRBV7-6
j_call: TRBJ2-1
d_call: NA
cdr3_nt: TGTGCCAGCAGCTCCCACGTCCGTGGGACCGATGAGCAGTTCTTC
cdr3_aa: CASSSHVRGTDEQFF

clone_size: many
v_call: TRBV10-3
j_call: TRBJ2-2
d_call: NA
cdr3_nt: TGTGCCATCAGTGACAACACGAACACCGGGGAGCTGTTTTTT
cdr3_aa: CAISDNTNTGELFF

clone_size: many
v_call: TRBV4-1
j_call: TRBJ1-6
d_call: NA
cdr3_nt: TGCGCCAGCAGCCAATCCCGGGCAGATCTCCACTTT
cdr3_aa: CASSQSRADLHF

clone_size: NA
v_call: TRBV6-2/TRBV6-3
j_call: TRBJ1-1
d_call: NA
cdr3_nt: TGTGCCAGCATGGGGATATTGAACACTGAAGCTTTCTTT
cdr3_aa: CASMGILNTEAFF

clone_size: NA
v_call: TRBV24-1
j_call: TRBJ2-1
d_call: TRBD2
cdr3_nt: TGTGCCACCAGTGATACTAGCGGGCGTATGAATGAGCAGTTCTTC
cdr3_aa: CATSDTSGRMNEQFF

clone_size: many
v_call: TRBV7-6
j_call: TRBJ2-1
d_call: TRBD1
cdr3_nt: TGTGCCAGCAGCTTCGCTCAGGGGGTTACAGAGCAGTTCTTC
cdr3_aa: CASSFAQGVTEQFF

clone_size: NA
v_call: TRBV6-5
j_call: TRBJ2-7
d_call: NA
cdr3_nt: TGTGCCAGCAGTTACTCCGAGGGCCGTAACTACGAGCAGTACTTC
cdr3_aa: CASSYSEGRNYEQYF

clone_size: few
v_call: TRBV5-1
j_call: TRBJ2-2
d_call: NA
cdr3_nt: TGCGCCAGCAGCTTGAACCAGGGTCGCCTCAACACCGGGGAGCTGTTTTTT
cdr3_aa: CASSLNQGRLNTGELFF

clone_size: few
v_call: TRBV27
j_call: TRBJ2-5
d_call: NA
cdr3_nt: TGTGCCAGCAGTTTATTGAGTGGGGAGACCCAGTACTTC
cdr3_aa: CASSLLSGETQYF

clone_size: few
v_call: TRBV5-1
j_call: TRBJ2-7
d_call: NA
cdr3_nt: TGCGCCAGCAGCCCGGACGGTTTCTACGAGCAGTACTTC
cdr3_aa: CASSPDGFYEQYF

clone_size: NA
v_call: TRBV6-5
j_call: TRBJ2-6
d_call: TRBD1
cdr3_nt: TGTGCCAGCAGTTTCGGGACAGGGGGCGCCGGGGCCAACGTCCTGACTTTC
cdr3_aa: CASSFGTGGAGANVLTF

clone_size: many
v_call: TRBV5-1
j_call: TRBJ2-2
d_call: TRBD2
cdr3_nt: TGCGCCAGCAACCCTAGCGGTCAGAACACCGGGGAGCTGTTTTTT
cdr3_aa: CASNPSGQNTGELFF

clone_size: many
v_call: TRBV29-1
j_call: TRBJ1-4
d_call: TRBD1
cdr3_nt: TGCAGCGCCGCAGGGGGCATCGGTGAAAAACTGTTTTTT
cdr3_aa: CSAAGGIGEKLFF

clone_size: NA
v_call: TRBV3-1
j_call: TRBJ2-2
d_call: NA
cdr3_nt: TGTGCCAGCTCCAAGCAGGGTCCGAACACCGGGGAGCTGTTTTTT
cdr3_aa: CASSKQGPNTGELFF

clone_size: many
v_call: TRBV15
j_call: TRBJ2-1
d_call: TRBD1
cdr3_nt: TGTGCCACCGAACGAGGGACAGAAAATGAGCAGTTCTTC
cdr3_aa: CATERGTENEQFF

clone_size: few
v_call: TRBV15
j_call: TRBJ1-4
d_call: NA
cdr3_nt: TGTGCCACCAGCAGAGAGTATACAGGCCTTAATGAAAAACTGTTTTTT
cdr3_aa: CATSREYTGLNEKLFF

clone_size: NA
v_call: TRBV20-1
j_call: TRBJ2-5
d_call: TRBD2
cdr3_nt: TGCAGCGCCATCGGACTAGCGGGGGGGCGACAAGAGACCCAGTACTTC
cdr3_aa: CSAIGLAGGRQETQYF

clone_size: many
v_call: TRBV6-5
j_call: TRBJ2-7
d_call: NA
cdr3_nt: TGTGCCAGCAGTTCCTCCCTCGGGAGTCGGTACGAGCAGTACTTC
cdr3_aa: CASSSSLGSRYEQYF

clone_size: NA
v_call: TRBV6-1
j_call: TRBJ2-1
d_call: NA
cdr3_nt: TGTGCCACCGCAACAAACCCCCGCGATGAGCAGTTCTTC
cdr3_aa: CATATNPRDEQFF

clone_size: many
v_call: TRBV29-1
j_call: TRBJ1-1
d_call: NA
cdr3_nt: TGCAGCGTTGCTGGGGCCAATGAAGCTTTCTTT
cdr3_aa: CSVAGANEAFF

clone_size: NA
v_call: TRBV7-9
j_call: TRBJ2-7
d_call: NA
cdr3_nt: TGTGCCAGCAGCTTACCAACGCGGACGGAGTACGAGCAGTACTTC
cdr3_aa: CASSLPTRTEYEQYF